What follows are 3 T cell receptor beta chains derived from one specimen sequenced in a study of CD8+ T cells in alopecia areata (dated by TCRdb to the late 2010s). The time point label, as the study defines it: 20 to 30 weeks on oral tofacitinib. Taken with the paper, the label for treatment or condition translates to: oral pan-JAK inhibitor, 5-10 mg twice daily. Preparation of the library involved the immunoSEQ multiplex PCR assay. For TCR sequencing, RNA was extracted from every sample and reverse transcribed into cDNA to serve as template. Imported from immuneACCESS, the table was reduced by TCRdb to in-frame sequences with V and J called. These copies leave out some clones; in studies compared against another copy, an unresolved V gene accounts for under half, and the cause of the remainder is not known. The sample table records under 200,000 clones; roughly 60% of these occur just once. In total, the top ten clones hold 14% of the sample.

Sequencing was performed on CD4+ T cells sorted from blood, taken at week 24, from a patient treated with tofacitinib. Receptors were obtained from a human donor with alopecia areata.

This clone was seen a few times. As DNA, the CDR3 is TGTGCCAGCTCACCACCGTCTAGCAGGGGGAACTATGGCTACACCTTC. It is translated as CASSPPSSRGNYGYTF. This chain uses TRBV18 with TRBJ1-2, with TRBD1 matching 7 bases. V lost 0 bases and J lost 2; bases outside the gene matches: 6. The germline CDR1 and CDR2 sequences are KGHSH and LQKENI. This CDR3 is built from 16 residues.

This rearrangement joins TRBV5-4 to TRBJ1-4, with a weak D call TRBD1 (5 bases). Trimming stripped 3 bases from V and 11 bases from J, with 14 bases between. There are 13 residues in the CDR3. Germline V gene sequence: CDR1 SGHNT, CDR2 YYREEE (reference sequence). The CDR3 loop reads CASSSWDGGKLFF. Written as DNA, the CDR3 is TGTGCCAGCAGCTCCTGGGACGGCGGGAAACTGTTTTTT.

The chain combines TRBV29-1 with TRBJ1-1, with TRBD1 matching 7 bases. Germline CDR1 SQVTM, CDR2 ANQGSEA. V lost 1 base and J lost 4; bases outside the gene matches: 6. The CDR3 totals 14 residues. CDR3 DNA: TGCAGCGTTGAAGGGGGGTCAGGGGGCACTGAAGCTTTCTTT. Its protein product is CSVEGGSGGTEAFF.